This T cell receptor (beta chain) emerged from a study of shared clonotypes between healthy human individuals. Some 30,000 T cell genomes, or approximately 0.2 ug DNA, went into the sorted-subset replicate PCRs. This table comes from immunoSEQ multiplex PCR, and its TCRdb copy is limited to in-frame clones, with some not included. The sample holds some 1.1 million clones; around 77% are singletons and the top ten take roughly 0.83%. Nashville, Tennessee was home to all donors, who were Caucasian adults. The study separated CD4+ cells into CD45RA+ naive and CD45RA-negative memory subsets. Overall study findings and caveats: Naive subsets typically showed greater estimated richness than memory subsets.

This clone was seen repeatedly, ten times or more. What it recognizes is unknown. At the DNA level, this CDR3 is encoded by other sequences in the same sample as well. The CDR3 is 14 residues long. CDR1 and CDR2 from the germline V gene are SGHDT and YYEEEE. J was trimmed by 2 bases and V by 4 bases; bases with no gene match: 5. The sample was memory CD4+ T cells from PBMCs. The subset was: CD45RA-negative fraction. This clonotype originated in a man aged 18 to 29 in good health. Some clones in this sample may be carry-over from other donors' samples. This chain connects TRBV5-6 to TRBJ2-5, with 7 bases that match TRBD1. The CDR3 DNA is TGTGCCAGCAGCCGAGGACAGGTTCAAGAGACCCAGTACTTC. Amino acids: CASSRGQVQETQYF.